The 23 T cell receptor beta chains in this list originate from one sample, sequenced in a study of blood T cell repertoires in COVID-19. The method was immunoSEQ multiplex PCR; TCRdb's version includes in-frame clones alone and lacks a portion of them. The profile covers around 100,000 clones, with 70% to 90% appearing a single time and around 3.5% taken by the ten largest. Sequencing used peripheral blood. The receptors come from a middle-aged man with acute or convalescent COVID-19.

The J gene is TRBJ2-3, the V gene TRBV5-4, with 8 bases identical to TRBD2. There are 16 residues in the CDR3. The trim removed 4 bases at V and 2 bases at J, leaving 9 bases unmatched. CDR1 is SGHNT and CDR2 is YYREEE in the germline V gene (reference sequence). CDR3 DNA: TGTGCCAGCAGCCGGGGGGGGGCCAGAGACACAGATACGCAGTATTTT. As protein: CASSRGGARDTDTQYF.

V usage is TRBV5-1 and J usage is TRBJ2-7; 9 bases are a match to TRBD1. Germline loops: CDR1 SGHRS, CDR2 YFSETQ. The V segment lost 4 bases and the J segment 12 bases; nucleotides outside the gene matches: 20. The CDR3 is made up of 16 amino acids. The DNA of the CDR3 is TGCGCCAGCAGCATGGAGGGCCCGGGACAGGGAGCTCTCGGGTACTTC. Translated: CASSMEGPGQGALGYF.

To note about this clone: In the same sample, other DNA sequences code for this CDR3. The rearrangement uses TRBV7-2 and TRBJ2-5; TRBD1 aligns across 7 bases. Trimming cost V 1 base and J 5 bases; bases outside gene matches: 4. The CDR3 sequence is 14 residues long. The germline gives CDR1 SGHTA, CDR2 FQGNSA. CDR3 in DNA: TGTGCCAGCAGCTTAGGGGGACAGCAGGAGACCCAGTACTTC. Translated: CASSLGGQQETQYF.

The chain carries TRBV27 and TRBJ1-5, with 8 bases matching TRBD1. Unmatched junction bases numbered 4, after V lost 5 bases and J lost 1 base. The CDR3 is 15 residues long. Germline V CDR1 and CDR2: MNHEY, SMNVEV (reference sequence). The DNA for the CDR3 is TGTGCCAGCAGTCCCCGGGACAGGAGCAATCAGCCCCAGCATTTT. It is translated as CASSPRDRSNQPQHF.

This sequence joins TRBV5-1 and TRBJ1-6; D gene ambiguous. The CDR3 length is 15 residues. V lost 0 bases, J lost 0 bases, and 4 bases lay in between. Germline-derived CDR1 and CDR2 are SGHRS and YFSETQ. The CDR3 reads CASSLGPSYNSPLHF. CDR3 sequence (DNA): TGCGCCAGCAGCTTGGGGCCCTCCTATAATTCACCCCTCCACTTT. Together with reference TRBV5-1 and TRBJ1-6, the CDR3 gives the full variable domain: KAGVTQTPRYLIKTRGQQVTLSCSPISGHRSVSWYQQTPGQGLQFLFEYFSETQRNKGNFPGRFSGRQFSNSRSEMNVSTLELGDSALYLCASSLGPSYNSPLHFGNGTRLTVT.

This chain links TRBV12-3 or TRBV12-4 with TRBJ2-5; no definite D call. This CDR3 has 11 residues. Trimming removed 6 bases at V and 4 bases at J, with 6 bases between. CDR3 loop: CASSLAETQYF. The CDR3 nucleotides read TGTGCCAGCAGCCTGGCAGAGACCCAGTACTTC.

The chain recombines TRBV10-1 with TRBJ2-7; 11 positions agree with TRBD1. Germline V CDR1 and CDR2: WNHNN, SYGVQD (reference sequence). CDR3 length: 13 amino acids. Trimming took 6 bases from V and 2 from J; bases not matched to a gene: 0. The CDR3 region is CASRDRGPYEQYF. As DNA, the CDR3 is TGCGCCAGCAGGGACAGGGGGCCCTACGAGCAGTACTTC.

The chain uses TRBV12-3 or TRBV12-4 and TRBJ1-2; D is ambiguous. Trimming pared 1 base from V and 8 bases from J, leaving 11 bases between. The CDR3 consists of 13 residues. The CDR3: CASSLVYGSGYTF. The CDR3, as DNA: TGTGCCAGCAGTTTAGTGTACGGTTCGGGCTACACCTTC.

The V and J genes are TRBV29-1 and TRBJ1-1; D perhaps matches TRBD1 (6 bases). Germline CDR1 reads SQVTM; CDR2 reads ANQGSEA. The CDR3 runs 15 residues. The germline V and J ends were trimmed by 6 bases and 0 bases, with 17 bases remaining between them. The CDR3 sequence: CSVIPGPGVNTEAFF. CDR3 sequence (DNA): TGCAGCGTCATCCCTGGGCCAGGGGTGAACACTGAAGCTTTCTTT.

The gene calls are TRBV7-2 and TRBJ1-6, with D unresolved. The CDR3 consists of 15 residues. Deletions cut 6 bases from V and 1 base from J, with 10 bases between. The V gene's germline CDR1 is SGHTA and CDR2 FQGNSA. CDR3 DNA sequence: TGTGCCAGCAGGGACGGGAGTTCCTATAATTCACCCCTCCACTTT. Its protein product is CASRDGSSYNSPLHF.

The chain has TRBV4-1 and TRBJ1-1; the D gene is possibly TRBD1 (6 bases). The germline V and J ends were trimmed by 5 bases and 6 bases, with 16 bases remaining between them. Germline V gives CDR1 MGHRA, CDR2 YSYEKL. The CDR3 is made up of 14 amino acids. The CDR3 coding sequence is TGCGCCAGCAGCGGAAGGACAGTCTCCTCTGAAGCTTTCTTT. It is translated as CASSGRTVSSEAFF.

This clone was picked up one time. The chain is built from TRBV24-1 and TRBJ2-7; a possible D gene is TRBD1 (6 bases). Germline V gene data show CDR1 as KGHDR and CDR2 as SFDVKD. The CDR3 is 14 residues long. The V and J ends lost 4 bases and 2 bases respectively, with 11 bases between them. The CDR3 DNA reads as TGTGCCACCAGTGAGCCGGGACACCCCTACGAGCAGTACTTC. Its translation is CATSEPGHPYEQYF.

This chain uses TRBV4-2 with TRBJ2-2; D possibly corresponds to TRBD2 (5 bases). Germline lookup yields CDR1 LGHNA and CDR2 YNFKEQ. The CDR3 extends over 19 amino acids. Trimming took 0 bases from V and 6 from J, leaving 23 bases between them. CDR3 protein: CASSQDPDYSGVDPGELFF. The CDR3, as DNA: TGTGCCAGCAGCCAAGATCCCGATTACTCCGGGGTAGATCCCGGGGAGCTGTTTTTT.

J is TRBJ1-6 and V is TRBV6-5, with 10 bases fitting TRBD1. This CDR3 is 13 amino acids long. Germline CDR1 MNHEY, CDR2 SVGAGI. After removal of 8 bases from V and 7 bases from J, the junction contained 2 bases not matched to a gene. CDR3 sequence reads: CASGQGENSPLHF. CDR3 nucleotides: TGTGCCAGCGGACAGGGGGAAAATTCACCCCTCCACTTT.

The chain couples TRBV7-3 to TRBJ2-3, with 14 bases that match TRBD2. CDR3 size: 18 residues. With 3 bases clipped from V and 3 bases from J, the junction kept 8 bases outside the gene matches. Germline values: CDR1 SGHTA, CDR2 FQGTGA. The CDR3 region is CASSFKGLAGGRTDTQYF. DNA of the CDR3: TGTGCCAGCAGCTTCAAAGGACTAGCGGGGGGTAGGACAGATACGCAGTATTTT. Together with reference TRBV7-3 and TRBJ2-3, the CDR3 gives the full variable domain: GAGVSQTPSNKVTEKGKYVELRCDPISGHTALYWYRQSLGQGPEFLIYFQGTGAADDSGLPNDRFFAVRPEGSVSTLKIQRTERGDSAVYLCASSFKGLAGGRTDTQYFGPGTRLTVL.

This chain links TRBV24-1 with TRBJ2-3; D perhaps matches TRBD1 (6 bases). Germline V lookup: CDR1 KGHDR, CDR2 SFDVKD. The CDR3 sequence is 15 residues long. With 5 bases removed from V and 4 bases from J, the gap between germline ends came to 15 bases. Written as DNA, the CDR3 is TGTGCCACCAGTGTTGGGCTGGACAGAGCAGATACGCAGTATTTT. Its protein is CATSVGLDRADTQYF.

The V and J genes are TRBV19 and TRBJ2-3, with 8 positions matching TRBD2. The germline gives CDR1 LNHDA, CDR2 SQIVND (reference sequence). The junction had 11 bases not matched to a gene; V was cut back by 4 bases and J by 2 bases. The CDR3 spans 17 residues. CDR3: CASSTGTRRFYTDTQYF. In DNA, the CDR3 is TGTGCCAGTAGTACCGGGACTAGGAGGTTCTACACAGATACGCAGTATTTT.

The CDR3 protein is CASSSREENTEAFF. Here the CDR3 DNA reads TGTGCCAGTAGTTCCAGGGAGGAGAACACTGAAGCTTTCTTT. The rearrangement uses TRBV19 and TRBJ1-1; D might be TRBD1 (5 bases). This CDR3 region has 14 residues. Germline-derived CDR1 and CDR2 are LNHDA and SQIVND (reference sequence). V was clipped by 5 bases and J by 1 base, with 11 bases between them.

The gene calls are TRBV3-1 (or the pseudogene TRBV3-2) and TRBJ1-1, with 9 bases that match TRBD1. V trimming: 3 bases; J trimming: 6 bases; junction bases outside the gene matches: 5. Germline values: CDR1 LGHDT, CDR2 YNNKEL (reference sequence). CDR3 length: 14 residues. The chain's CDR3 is CASSHGTGRAEAFF. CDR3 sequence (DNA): TGTGCCAGCAGCCACGGGACAGGGCGAGCTGAAGCTTTCTTT.

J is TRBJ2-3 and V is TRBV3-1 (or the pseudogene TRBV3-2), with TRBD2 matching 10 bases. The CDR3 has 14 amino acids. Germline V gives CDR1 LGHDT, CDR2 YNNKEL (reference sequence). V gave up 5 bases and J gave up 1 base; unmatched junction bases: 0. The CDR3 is CASSGTSGTDTQYF. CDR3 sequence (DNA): TGTGCCAGCAGCGGGACTAGCGGCACAGATACGCAGTATTTT.

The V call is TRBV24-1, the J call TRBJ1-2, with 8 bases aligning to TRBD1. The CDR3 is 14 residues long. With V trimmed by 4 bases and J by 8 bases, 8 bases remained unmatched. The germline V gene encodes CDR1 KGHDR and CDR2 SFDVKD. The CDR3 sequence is CATSEPGQGRGYTF. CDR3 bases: TGTGCCACCAGTGAACCCGGACAGGGTCGAGGCTACACCTTC.

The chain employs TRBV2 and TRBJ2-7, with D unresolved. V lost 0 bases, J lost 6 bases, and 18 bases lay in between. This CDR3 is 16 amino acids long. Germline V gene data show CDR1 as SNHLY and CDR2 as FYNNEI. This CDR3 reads CASSEAPFPGPGEQYF. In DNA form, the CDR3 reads TGTGCCAGCAGTGAAGCCCCGTTTCCAGGCCCCGGCGAGCAGTACTTC.

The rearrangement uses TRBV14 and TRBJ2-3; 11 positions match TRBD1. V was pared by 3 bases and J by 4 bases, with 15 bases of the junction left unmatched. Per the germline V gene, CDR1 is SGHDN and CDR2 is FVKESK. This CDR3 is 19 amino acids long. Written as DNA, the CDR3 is TGTGCCAGCAGCCACTATCCCCGACCGGGACAGGGGGTACCAGATACGCAGTATTTT. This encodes CASSHYPRPGQGVPDTQYF.